These T cell receptor beta chains were read from a single sample in a study of blood T cell repertoires in COVID-19. The protocol was immunoSEQ multiplex PCR, while the TCRdb copy is restricted to in-frame clones and leaves out a portion. Of 82,000 or so clones listed, roughly 89% are singletons. Sample: PBMCs or T cells enriched from blood (not recorded which). Receptors were obtained from a woman between 50 and 59 years old with acute COVID-19. The CDR3 runs from the conserved cysteine through the conserved F or W. The order of the fields is V gene, D gene, CDR3 length, J gene, clone size, CDR3 protein, CDR3 DNA. The D gene is left open where the match is weak. Only part of the rows carry a size: once, few, many, or a class if the clone is expanded.

v_gene: TRBV12-2; d_gene: .; len: 15; j_gene: TRBJ1-4; abundance: .; CDR3aa: CASRTYRVSAEKLFF; CDR3nt: TGTGCAAGTCGCACCTACAGGGTTTCAGCTGAAAAACTGTTTTTT
v_gene: TRBV21-1; d_gene: .; len: 16; j_gene: TRBJ2-7; abundance: few; CDR3aa: CASSKVRRGPAYEQYF; CDR3nt: TGTGCCAGCAGCAAAGTGAGGCGGGGTCCCGCCTACGAGCAGTACTTC
v_gene: TRBV20-1; d_gene: TRBD1; len: 14; j_gene: TRBJ1-1; abundance: .; CDR3aa: CSASRTGMNTEAFF; CDR3nt: TGCAGTGCTAGTAGGACAGGGATGAACACTGAAGCTTTCTTT
v_gene: TRBV5-5; d_gene: .; len: 13; j_gene: TRBJ2-1; abundance: .; CDR3aa: CASSLGQYNEQFF; CDR3nt: TGTGCCAGCAGCTTGGGGCAATACAATGAGCAGTTCTTC
v_gene: TRBV3-1/TRBV3-2; d_gene: .; len: 14; j_gene: TRBJ1-1; abundance: .; CDR3aa: CASSQGLNSPEAFF; CDR3nt: TGTGCCAGCAGCCAAGGTTTAAACTCACCTGAAGCTTTCTTT
v_gene: TRBV2; d_gene: TRBD2; len: 15; j_gene: TRBJ2-5; abundance: .; CDR3aa: CASSVLAGVFETQYF; CDR3nt: TGTGCCAGCAGTGTCCTAGCGGGAGTTTTTGAGACCCAGTACTTC
v_gene: TRBV7-7; d_gene: TRBD1; len: 15; j_gene: TRBJ2-5; abundance: .; CDR3aa: CASRRGTGGMETQYF; CDR3nt: TGTGCTAGCCGTCGGGGGACAGGGGGCATGGAGACCCAGTACTTC
v_gene: TRBV4-1; d_gene: TRBD2; len: 17; j_gene: TRBJ2-2; abundance: .; CDR3aa: CASSQPSSGTNTGELFF; CDR3nt: TGCGCCAGCAGCCAACCCTCTAGCGGGACTAACACCGGGGAGCTGTTTTTT
v_gene: TRBV3-1/TRBV3-2; d_gene: .; len: 14; j_gene: TRBJ2-7; abundance: .; CDR3aa: CASSQATLSYEQYF; CDR3nt: TGTGCCAGCAGCCAGGCGACTCTCTCCTACGAGCAGTACTTC
v_gene: TRBV7-9; d_gene: .; len: 14; j_gene: TRBJ1-3; abundance: .; CDR3aa: CASSPGDGWNTIYF; CDR3nt: TGTGCCAGCAGCCCCGGGGATGGATGGAACACCATATATTTT
v_gene: TRBV15; d_gene: .; len: 14; j_gene: TRBJ2-1; abundance: many; CDR3aa: CATETYSSYNEQFF; CDR3nt: TGTGCCACCGAAACCTATAGCTCCTACAATGAGCAGTTCTTC
v_gene: TRBV2; d_gene: .; len: 19; j_gene: TRBJ1-5; abundance: .; CDR3aa: CASSEAFEWSVGGWKPQHF; CDR3nt: TGTGCCAGCAGTGAAGCCTTCGAGTGGTCGGTTGGAGGCTGGAAGCCCCAGCATTTT
v_gene: TRBV19; d_gene: TRBD1; len: 16; j_gene: TRBJ1-2; abundance: .; CDR3aa: CASRLRTGGASTGYTF; CDR3nt: TGTGCCAGTAGACTCCGGACAGGGGGCGCGAGTACTGGCTACACCTTC
v_gene: TRBV21-1; d_gene: .; len: 15; j_gene: TRBJ2-7; abundance: .; CDR3aa: CASSKGQREGHEQYF; CDR3nt: TGTGCCAGCAGCAAAGGGCAGCGGGAGGGCCACGAGCAGTACTTC
v_gene: TRBV19; d_gene: .; len: 13; j_gene: TRBJ2-3; abundance: .; CDR3aa: CASSIVRTDTQYF; CDR3nt: TGTGCCAGTAGTATAGTTCGGACAGATACGCAGTATTTT
v_gene: TRBV27; d_gene: .; len: 12; j_gene: TRBJ1-1; abundance: .; CDR3aa: CASSLTGFEAFF; CDR3nt: TGTGCCAGCAGTCTCACAGGATTTGAAGCTTTCTTT
v_gene: TRBV29-1; d_gene: .; len: 13; j_gene: TRBJ2-1; abundance: .; CDR3aa: CSASVSSYNEQFF; CDR3nt: TGCAGCGCCTCAGTAAGCTCCTACAATGAGCAGTTCTTC
v_gene: TRBV7-9; d_gene: .; len: 14; j_gene: TRBJ1-2; abundance: few; CDR3aa: CASSLEGGRSGYTF; CDR3nt: TGTGCCAGCAGCTTAGAAGGGGGAAGGAGTGGCTACACCTTC
v_gene: TRBV6-1; d_gene: TRBD1; len: 19; j_gene: TRBJ1-4; abundance: .; CDR3aa: CASSEGRDRGAGRYEKLFF; CDR3nt: TGTGCCAGCAGTGAAGGCAGGGACAGGGGCGCGGGTCGATACGAAAAACTGTTTTTT
v_gene: TRBV3-1/TRBV3-2; d_gene: TRBD1; len: 13; j_gene: TRBJ1-1; abundance: .; CDR3aa: CASSLQGAGEAFF; CDR3nt: TGTGCCAGCAGCTTACAGGGGGCAGGTGAAGCTTTCTTT
v_gene: TRBV7-2; d_gene: TRBD2; len: 15; j_gene: TRBJ2-1; abundance: .; CDR3aa: CASSLGLAGVNEQFF; CDR3nt: TGTGCCAGCAGCTTAGGACTAGCGGGAGTCAATGAGCAGTTCTTC
v_gene: TRBV14; d_gene: .; len: 12; j_gene: TRBJ2-3; abundance: .; CDR3aa: CASSQAIDTQYF; CDR3nt: TGTGCCAGCAGCCAAGCCATAGATACGCAGTATTTT
v_gene: TRBV5-1; d_gene: TRBD1; len: 13; j_gene: TRBJ2-3; abundance: .; CDR3aa: CASSSRQGDSQYF; CDR3nt: TGCGCCAGCAGCTCCCGACAGGGCGATTCGCAGTATTTT
v_gene: TRBV7-2; d_gene: .; len: 14; j_gene: TRBJ2-3; abundance: once; CDR3aa: CASSNARGKDTQYF; CDR3nt: TGTGCCAGCAGCAACGCCAGGGGAAAGGACACGCAGTATTTT
v_gene: TRBV7-8; d_gene: TRBD2; len: 17; j_gene: TRBJ2-7; abundance: .; CDR3aa: CASSSGLAGAEHYEQYF; CDR3nt: TGTGCCAGCAGCTCGGGACTAGCGGGAGCTGAGCACTACGAGCAGTACTTC
v_gene: TRBV6-2/TRBV6-3; d_gene: TRBD2; len: 15; j_gene: TRBJ2-4; abundance: .; CDR3aa: CASSSGGGAKNIQYF; CDR3nt: TGTGCCAGCAGTTCGGGCGGGGGAGCCAAAAACATTCAGTACTTC
v_gene: TRBV6-5; d_gene: .; len: 15; j_gene: TRBJ2-6; abundance: .; CDR3aa: CASRLQGTGANVLTF; CDR3nt: TGTGCCAGCAGACTCCAGGGTACAGGGGCCAACGTCCTGACTTTC
v_gene: TRBV7-7; d_gene: TRBD1; len: 15; j_gene: TRBJ2-2; abundance: .; CDR3aa: CASSVGQEHTGELFF; CDR3nt: TGTGCTAGCAGCGTGGGACAGGAACACACCGGGGAGCTGTTTTTT
v_gene: TRBV19; d_gene: .; len: 15; j_gene: TRBJ1-1; abundance: .; CDR3aa: CASSIDPSRYTEAFF; CDR3nt: TGTGCCAGTAGTATAGATCCCTCCAGGTACACTGAAGCTTTCTTT
v_gene: TRBV2; d_gene: TRBD2; len: 13; j_gene: TRBJ2-5; abundance: .; CDR3aa: CASRASGQETQYF; CDR3nt: TGTGCCAGCAGGGCTAGCGGCCAAGAGACCCAGTACTTC
v_gene: TRBV6-6; d_gene: TRBD2; len: 15; j_gene: TRBJ2-7; abundance: once; CDR3aa: CASRAPLAGMDEQYF; CDR3nt: TGTGCCAGCAGGGCCCCACTAGCGGGAATGGATGAGCAGTACTTC
v_gene: TRBV7-6; d_gene: TRBD2; len: 15; j_gene: TRBJ2-7; abundance: .; CDR3aa: CASSSYLSGTYEQYF; CDR3nt: TGTGCCAGCAGCTCATACCTTAGCGGGACCTACGAGCAGTACTTC
v_gene: TRBV19; d_gene: TRBD1; len: 15; j_gene: TRBJ2-7; abundance: .; CDR3aa: CASSITGQGSYEQYF; CDR3nt: TGTGCCAGTAGTATAACGGGACAGGGATCCTACGAGCAGTACTTC
v_gene: TRBV6-5; d_gene: .; len: 14; j_gene: TRBJ2-3; abundance: .; CDR3aa: CASSHGTSTDTQYF; CDR3nt: TGTGCCAGCAGTCACGGGACTAGCACAGATACGCAGTATTTT
v_gene: TRBV7-3; d_gene: .; len: 13; j_gene: TRBJ1-1; abundance: .; CDR3aa: CASSALVNTEAFF; CDR3nt: TGTGCCAGCAGCGCCTTAGTGAACACTGAAGCTTTCTTT
v_gene: TRBV29-1; d_gene: .; len: 11; j_gene: TRBJ2-7; abundance: .; CDR3aa: CSAAQDREQYF; CDR3nt: TGCAGCGCAGCACAGGATCGGGAGCAGTACTTC
v_gene: TRBV27; d_gene: .; len: 14; j_gene: TRBJ2-1; abundance: .; CDR3aa: CASKVGGLYNEQFF; CDR3nt: TGTGCCAGCAAAGTCGGTGGGCTCTACAATGAGCAGTTCTTC
v_gene: TRBV29-1; d_gene: TRBD1; len: 15; j_gene: TRBJ2-1; abundance: .; CDR3aa: CSVVNPGTGNNEQFF; CDR3nt: TGCAGCGTGGTAAACCCCGGGACAGGAAACAATGAGCAGTTCTTC
v_gene: TRBV7-2; d_gene: .; len: 14; j_gene: TRBJ2-1; abundance: .; CDR3aa: CASSRWTVNNEQFF; CDR3nt: TGTGCCAGCAGCCGGTGGACAGTTAACAATGAGCAGTTCTTC
v_gene: TRBV18; d_gene: TRBD1; len: 15; j_gene: TRBJ1-3; abundance: .; CDR3aa: CASSPSQGAGNTIYF; CDR3nt: TGTGCCAGCTCACCATCACAGGGGGCTGGAAACACCATATATTTT
v_gene: TRBV5-1; d_gene: .; len: 14; j_gene: TRBJ2-1; abundance: .; CDR3aa: CASSPYRGGHEQFF; CDR3nt: TGCGCCAGCAGCCCTTACAGGGGGGGCCATGAGCAGTTCTTC
v_gene: TRBV7-9; d_gene: TRBD1; len: 13; j_gene: TRBJ2-1; abundance: .; CDR3aa: CASRPKTGFEQFF; CDR3nt: TGTGCCAGCAGACCGAAGACAGGGTTTGAGCAGTTCTTC
v_gene: TRBV11-2; d_gene: .; len: 15; j_gene: TRBJ1-2; abundance: .; CDR3aa: CASSLDLGGPYGYTF; CDR3nt: TGTGCCAGCAGCTTAGATCTGGGAGGGCCCTATGGCTACACCTTC
v_gene: TRBV11-3; d_gene: .; len: 13; j_gene: TRBJ1-1; abundance: .; CDR3aa: CASSPNRQMGAFF; CDR3nt: TGTGCCAGCAGCCCTAACAGGCAAATGGGAGCTTTCTTT
v_gene: TRBV27; d_gene: .; len: 15; j_gene: TRBJ2-4; abundance: .; CDR3aa: CASRLTGFDKNIQYF; CDR3nt: TGTGCCAGCAGACTTACAGGGTTCGACAAAAACATTCAGTACTTC
v_gene: TRBV20-1; d_gene: .; len: 11; j_gene: TRBJ1-1; abundance: .; CDR3aa: CSAPRYTEAFF; CDR3nt: TGCAGTGCCCCACGGTACACTGAAGCTTTCTTT
v_gene: TRBV7-2; d_gene: .; len: 15; j_gene: TRBJ2-3; abundance: .; CDR3aa: CASSLGLATGDTQYF; CDR3nt: TGTGCCAGCAGCTTAGGGCTAGCCACGGGGGATACGCAGTATTTT
v_gene: TRBV19; d_gene: TRBD2; len: 16; j_gene: TRBJ2-7; abundance: .; CDR3aa: CASSIVASGRPYEQYF; CDR3nt: TGTGCCAGTAGTATAGTTGCTAGCGGGAGGCCATACGAGCAGTACTTC
v_gene: TRBV11-1; d_gene: TRBD2; len: 14; j_gene: TRBJ2-7; abundance: once; CDR3aa: CASSQNRDYYEQYF; CDR3nt: TGTGCCAGCAGCCAAAACCGGGACTATTACGAGCAGTACTTC
v_gene: TRBV2; d_gene: .; len: 13; j_gene: TRBJ1-5; abundance: .; CDR3aa: CASSPHQGSPQHF; CDR3nt: TGTGCCAGCAGTCCACATCAGGGGTCGCCCCAGCATTTT
v_gene: TRBV19; d_gene: .; len: 13; j_gene: TRBJ2-7; abundance: .; CDR3aa: CASSISSGYEQYF; CDR3nt: TGTGCCAGTAGTATATCCTCAGGCTACGAGCAGTACTTC
v_gene: TRBV20-1; d_gene: TRBD1; len: 13; j_gene: TRBJ1-6; abundance: .; CDR3aa: CSASRGGGSPLHF; CDR3nt: TGCAGTGCTAGTAGAGGGGGCGGTTCACCCCTCCACTTT
v_gene: TRBV25-1; d_gene: TRBD1; len: 15; j_gene: TRBJ1-3; abundance: .; CDR3aa: CASSPQGRSGNTIYF; CDR3nt: TGTGCCAGCAGTCCACAGGGGCGCTCTGGAAACACCATATATTTT
v_gene: TRBV20-1; d_gene: .; len: 13; j_gene: TRBJ1-2; abundance: .; CDR3aa: CSASRGFNYGYTF; CDR3nt: TGCAGTGCTAGTCGGGGATTCAACTATGGCTACACCTTC